The sequence of this TCR beta chain was determined in a study of blood T cell repertoires in COVID-19. Study information: The study drew acute and convalescent COVID-19 samples from the United States, Italy and Spain. In each case, the material was cDNA or gDNA derived from T cells, B-cell-depleted T cells, or PBMCs.

The authors' processing: Quantification of nucleated cells was approximated via reference gene primer amplification. Assay: immunoSEQ multiplex PCR; the TCRdb copy retains only in-frame clones and omits some. V, J and clone size were drawn from that table, and D and trimming were deduced from the DNA. The sample has 120,000 to 150,000 clones; 87% are singletons. Trimming removed 4 bases from V and 2 bases from J; junction bases left unmatched: 4. The CDR3 covers 14 residues. From germline, CDR1 is LGHDT and CDR2 YNNKEL (reference sequence). Sequenced input: peripheral blood. The chain uses TRBV3-1 (or the pseudogene TRBV3-2) and TRBJ2-5; 7 bases agree with TRBD1. The sequence came from a man of 80 years or more with acute or convalescent COVID-19. CDR3 in amino acids: CASSLTGNQETQYF. The CDR3 region has the DNA TGTGCCAGCAGCCTGACAGGGAATCAAGAGACCCAGTACTTC.